One and the same sample provided the 11 T cell receptor beta chains below, sequenced in a study of T cells in Graves' hyperthyroidism and ophthalmopathy. From RNA transcripts, TCR beta CDR3 regions were amplified. Carried out on the TCR CDR3, a first-round RT-PCR used the HTBI primer set. Using its own MiXCR run on the multiplex PCR reads, TCRdb lists one record per CDR3 protein. The sample holds 550,000 to 600,000 distinct CDR3 sequences, approximately 15% seen once. Material for sequencing was blood. Receptors originate from a woman aged 18-29 years with Graves' hyperthyroidism.

This clonotype was picked up many times. The CDR3 coding sequence is TGTGCCAGCAGCTTCGGAGTCCAAAGCACAGATACGCAGTATTTT. It yields the protein CASSFGVQSTDTQYF. The gene calls are TRBV7-9 and TRBJ2-3; D is uncertain. Germline loops: CDR1 SEHNR, CDR2 FQNEAQ (reference sequence). The CDR3 spans 15 residues. V gave up 3 bases and J gave up 0 bases, with 10 bases separating them.

This clonotype was detected many times. This rearrangement joins TRBV6-2 or TRBV6-3 to TRBJ1-1; D call uncertain. The germline V and J ends were trimmed by 0 bases and 4 bases, with 6 bases remaining between them. CDR1 is MNHEY and CDR2 is SVGEGT in the germline V gene. CDR3 length: 13 amino acids. In DNA, the CDR3 is TGTGCCAGCAGTTACTCGGCGGTCACTGAAGCTTTCTTT. Translated, it gives CASSYSAVTEAFF.

This clonotype was counted ten times or more. The chain combines TRBV28 with TRBJ2-7; D is ambiguous. V was clipped by 10 bases and J by 2 bases, with 15 bases between them. The CDR3 loop spans 13 amino acids. CDR1 and CDR2 from the germline V gene are MDHEN and SYDVKM. CDR3 in amino acids: CATLTRAPYEQYF. CDR3 coding DNA: TGTGCCACCTTAACCCGGGCACCCTACGAGCAGTACTTC.

This chain joins TRBV5-1 and TRBJ2-1; 8 bases are a match to TRBD2. V dropped 2 bases and J dropped 7; count of bases not matched to a gene: 5. This CDR3 spans 14 amino acids. The germline V gene encodes CDR1 SGHRS and CDR2 YFSETQ. In nucleotides, the CDR3 is TGCGCCAGCAGCTTAGAGCGGGAGTGGAATGAGCAGTTCTTC. This sequence encodes CASSLEREWNEQFF.

The chain joins TRBV5-1 to TRBJ1-1, with 7 bases identical to TRBD1. CDR3 length: 15 amino acids. Trimming removed 3 bases from V and 1 base from J; junction bases left unmatched: 6. CDR1 SGHRS and CDR2 YFSETQ come from the germline V gene. CDR3 amino acids: CASSSEDRRNTEAFF. The CDR3 bases are TGCGCCAGCAGCTCGGAGGACAGGCGGAACACTGAAGCTTTCTTT.

Remarks on this clonotype: A read error may produce the germline difference seen at one junction end. The J gene is TRBJ2-1, the V gene TRBV19; 14 positions match TRBD2. Per the germline V gene, CDR1 is LNHDA and CDR2 is SQIVND (reference sequence). The CDR3 length is 16 residues. CDR3 in amino acids: CASSPTSGRANNERFF. The CDR3 DNA reads TGTGCCAGTAGTCCGACTAGCGGGAGGGCCAACAATGAGCGGTTCTTC.

The chain links TRBV19 to TRBJ2-5; 8 bases agree with TRBD2. The germline gives CDR1 LNHDA, CDR2 SQIVND (reference sequence). This CDR3 spans 17 amino acids. Trimming took 1 base from V and 3 from J; bases not matched to a gene: 10. The DNA for the CDR3 is TGTGCCAGTAGTATAGTTCTTGGCGGGGGGTTCGAAGAGACCCAGTACTTC. Protein sequence: CASSIVLGGGFEETQYF.

This clonotype was seen more than once but under ten times. The chain links TRBV15 to TRBJ2-2; D remains unclear. Germline lookup yields CDR1 LNHNV and CDR2 YYDKDF (reference sequence). There are 15 residues in the CDR3. Trimming took off 0 bases at V and 2 bases at J, with 7 bases between the two ends. The CDR3 coding sequence is TGTGCCACCAGCAGAGATTCCAGAAACACCGGGGAGCTGTTTTTT. Its protein product is CATSRDSRNTGELFF. The entire variable domain, with the rest obtained from reference TRBV15 and TRBJ2-2, is as follows: DAMVIQNPRYQVTQFGKPVTLSCSQTLNHNVMYWYQQKSSQAPKLLFHYYDKDFNNEADTPDNFQSRRPNTSFCFLDIRSPGLGDTAMYLCATSRDSRNTGELFFGEGSRLTVL.

This clonotype showed up many times. The chain couples TRBV2 to TRBJ2-2; 10 positions match TRBD2. V was pared by 3 bases and J by 1 base, with 5 bases of the junction left unmatched. This CDR3 region has 17 residues. Germline V gene sequence: CDR1 SNHLY, CDR2 FYNNEI. The CDR3, as DNA: TGTGCCAGCAGTGACGGGAGACTAGCGGGGAACACCGGGGAGCTGTTTTTT. Translation: CASSDGRLAGNTGELFF.

This clonotype was observed many times. This rearrangement joins TRBV28 to TRBJ1-5; the D is unclear. The germline V and J ends were trimmed by 6 bases and 7 bases, with 13 bases remaining between them. The CDR3 length is 13 residues. Germline V CDR1 and CDR2: MDHEN, SYDVKM. The CDR3 loop reads CASRPEAVQPQHF. CDR3 nucleotides: TGTGCCAGCAGACCCGAGGCCGTCCAGCCCCAGCATTTT.

J is TRBJ1-5 and V is TRBV20-1; TRBD1 matches at 7 bases. Germline loops: CDR1 DFQATT, CDR2 SNEGSKA (reference sequence). Trimming at V came to 4 bases and at J to 3 bases, leaving 3 bases not matched to a gene. The CDR3 consists of 13 residues. CDR3 coding DNA: TGCAGTGCTAAGGGGACAGTCAATCAGCCCCAGCATTTT. Translating it yields CSAKGTVNQPQHF.